This TCR beta chain is drawn from a study of cytomegalovirus exposure and HLA in healthy donors. 60 Vbeta and 13 Jbeta primers were used in PCR. Assay: immunoSEQ multiplex PCR; the TCRdb copy retains only in-frame clones and omits some. This sample has around 85,000 clones, with approximately 74% found just once. The CDR3 has 16 amino acids. The trim removed 0 bases at V and 7 bases at J, leaving 9 bases unmatched. Germline V CDR1 and CDR2: LGHNA, YSLEER. The specimen sequenced was PBMCs. This rearrangement joins TRBV4-3 to TRBJ2-1, with 7 bases matching TRBD2. This receptor was taken from a man younger than 45 in good health and CMV-seropositive. The CDR3 sequence is CASSQELADSVNEQFF. CDR3 in DNA: TGCGCCAGCAGCCAAGAGCTAGCGGATAGTGTAAATGAGCAGTTCTTC.